These 14 T cell receptor beta chains share one sample of origin, sequenced in a study of shared clonotypes between healthy human individuals. Naive CD8 cells, CD45RO-negative and positively selected for CCR7, excluded terminally differentiated effector memory CD45RA+ cells. TCRdb's copy holds only in-frame clones and misses some; the assay was immunoSEQ multiplex PCR. The repertoire includes about 2 million clones, roughly 94% of them detected once, and around 1.1% sits in the top ten. Sequenced material: naive CD8+ T cells sorted from blood. These receptors all come from a man between 18 and 29 years old in good health.

V gene TRBV6-1 combines with J gene TRBJ1-5, with D tentatively TRBD1 (6 bases). Germline V CDR1 and CDR2: MNHNS, SASEGT. Trimming removed 3 bases at V and 5 bases at J, with 8 bases between. This CDR3 is 13 amino acids long. CDR3 bases: TGTGCCAGCAGTGATGGGGGCTATCAGCCCCAGCATTTT. The encoded protein is CASSDGGYQPQHF.

This chain joins TRBV6-1 and TRBJ2-7, with 7 bases identical to TRBD1. This CDR3 is built from 18 residues. The V and J ends lost 1 base and 3 bases, in that order; junction bases with no gene match: 15. Germline V gives CDR1 MNHNS, CDR2 SASEGT. As DNA, the CDR3 is TGTGCCAGCAGTGAAGAACAGGGGACGGGGTTTGTGATCTACGAGCAGTACTTC. Protein product: CASSEEQGTGFVIYEQYF.

This clone was seen once. Distinct nucleotide sequences in the sample also encode this CDR3. The chain combines TRBV7-8 with TRBJ1-5; 9 bases agree with TRBD1. Germline CDR1 and CDR2: SGHVS and FQNEAQ. V shed 5 bases, J shed 4 bases, and the junction held 3 bases outside the gene matches. CDR3 length equals 14 residues. The CDR3 reads CASSLGQGNQPQHF. The CDR3 nucleotides are TGTGCCAGCAGCCTAGGACAGGGGAATCAGCCCCAGCATTTT. The entire variable domain, with the rest obtained from reference TRBV7-8 and TRBJ1-5, is as follows: GAGVSQSPRYKVAKRGQDVALRCDPISGHVSLFWYQQALGQGPEFLTYFQNEAQLDKSGLPSDRFFAERPEGSVSTLKIQRTQQEDSAVYLCASSLGQGNQPQHFGDGTRLSIL.

V usage is TRBV4-2 and J usage is TRBJ1-6; no clear D gene. The V gene lost 5 bases and the J gene lost 16 bases, with 15 bases spanning the gap. Per the germline V gene, CDR1 is LGHNA and CDR2 is YNFKEQ. The length of the CDR3 is 12 residues. The CDR3 sequence: CASSGEEPGLHF. CDR3 coding DNA: TGTGCCAGCAGCGGTGAGGAGCCGGGTCTCCACTTT.

J is TRBJ1-1 and V is TRBV5-1; unclear D gene. The length of the CDR3 is 13 residues. V was trimmed by 0 bases and J by 4 bases, leaving 7 bases between them. From germline, CDR1 is SGHRS and CDR2 YFSETQ. The CDR3: CASSLAQPTEAFF. The CDR3, as DNA: TGCGCCAGCAGCTTGGCGCAGCCCACTGAAGCTTTCTTT.

A note on this clone: Distinct nucleotide sequences in the sample also encode this CDR3. In nucleotides, the CDR3 is TGTGCCAGCAGCTTGGGTCAGGGGGCATCCTACGAGCAGTACTTC. Protein: CASSLGQGASYEQYF. The genes are TRBV5-4 and TRBJ2-7; 8 positions match TRBD1. CDR3 length: 15 amino acids. The junction had 3 bases not matched to a gene; V was cut back by 0 bases and J by 1 base. Germline V lookup: CDR1 SGHNT, CDR2 YYREEE (reference sequence).

As regards this clone: The sample carries other DNA sequences with the same CDR3. Here the CDR3 DNA reads TGTGCCAGTAGTATGGCAGGTGCCTACGAGCAGTACTTC. It yields the protein CASSMAGAYEQYF. J is TRBJ2-7 and V is TRBV19; D gene ambiguous. Germline V lookup: CDR1 LNHDA, CDR2 SQIVND (reference sequence). The V and J ends lost 3 bases and 2 bases respectively, with 8 bases between them. The CDR3 extends over 13 amino acids.

A word on this clone: Other DNA sequences in the sample encode the same CDR3. The rearrangement joins TRBV27 to TRBJ1-5, with D unclear. Trimming pared 5 bases from V and 1 base from J, leaving 9 bases between. In germline, CDR1 is MNHEY, CDR2 SMNVEV (reference sequence). The CDR3 spans 14 residues. The CDR3 spells CASSPTGSNQPQHF. The CDR3 DNA reads TGTGCCAGCAGTCCGACGGGAAGCAATCAGCCCCAGCATTTT.

Here the CDR3 reads CSVLGTDYGYTF. CDR3 DNA: TGCAGCGTCCTGGGCACAGATTATGGCTACACCTTC. V usage is TRBV29-1 and J usage is TRBJ1-2; D is undetermined. Trimming removed 6 bases at V and 5 bases at J, with 13 bases between. Per the germline V gene, CDR1 is SQVTM and CDR2 is ANQGSEA. This CDR3 has 12 residues.

This chain uses TRBV27 with TRBJ2-7; TRBD2 aligns across 7 bases. The V and J ends lost 3 bases and 5 bases, in that order; junction bases with no gene match: 13. The CDR3 loop spans 16 amino acids. The germline CDR1 and CDR2 sequences are MNHEY and SMNVEV (reference sequence). CDR3 coding DNA: TGTGCCAGCAGTTTTTCGGCGGGAGAGGCAATGGACGAGCAGTACTTC. Amino acids: CASSFSAGEAMDEQYF.

This CDR3 reads CASSPPDRVGSYTF. The CDR3 DNA sequence: TGTGCCAGCTCACCACCGGACAGGGTCGGGAGCTACACCTTC. The gene calls are TRBV18 and TRBJ1-2, with 8 nucleotides matching TRBD1. J gave up 9 bases and V 0 bases, and 6 bases lay outside the gene matches. Germline V gene lookup returns CDR1 KGHSH and CDR2 LQKENI. This CDR3 is 14 amino acids long.

The chain couples TRBV7-2 to TRBJ2-7; D ambiguous. CDR1 SGHTA and CDR2 FQGNSA come from the germline V gene. This CDR3 has 14 amino acids. V was shortened by 3 bases and J by 2 bases, with 11 bases between the two germline ends. Written as DNA, the CDR3 is TGTGCCAGCAGCTTCGGGCAGAGCACCTACGAGCAGTACTTC. Translation gives CASSFGQSTYEQYF.

This chain joins TRBV7-9 and TRBJ2-7; TRBD2 aligns across 8 bases. The germline V gene encodes CDR1 SEHNR and CDR2 FQNEAQ (reference sequence). CDR3 length equals 15 residues. Trimming cost V 3 bases and J 6 bases; bases outside gene matches: 10. The CDR3 DNA is TGTGCCAGCAGCTTTCGTACTAGCGGCGATCGCGAGCAGTACTTC. It translates to CASSFRTSGDREQYF. Full variable domain (remainder filled in from reference TRBV7-9 and TRBJ2-7): DTGVSQNPRHKITKRGQNVTFRCDPISEHNRLYWYRQTLGQGPEFLTYFQNEAQLEKSRLLSDRFSAERPKGSFSTLEIQRTEQGDSAMYLCASSFRTSGDREQYFGPGTRLTVT.

The rearrangement uses TRBV20-1 and TRBJ1-4, with D unresolved. Germline assignment: CDR1 DFQATT and CDR2 SNEGSKA (reference sequence). V was pared by 3 bases and J by 5 bases, with 4 bases between. The CDR3 loop spans 11 amino acids. CDR3 bases: TGCAGTGCTAGCCCGAATGAAAAACTGTTTTTT. Encoded protein: CSASPNEKLFF.